This T cell receptor (beta chain) was sequenced in a study of shared clonotypes between healthy human individuals. The wider study: A donor's plate count was three for CD4 naive and three for CD4 memory; CD8 naive had two and CD8 memory one.

V was clipped by 6 bases and J by 7 bases; unmatched bases: 8. This CDR3 comprises 14 residues. Germline V lookup: CDR1 MNHEY, CDR2 SVGAGI. Several immunoSEQ plates received, in even portions, the genomic DNA of each subset. Sequenced by immunoSEQ multiplex PCR; TCRdb stores in-frame clones only, minus some. The table includes roughly 2,500,000 clones, 93% detected once. The chain links TRBV6-5 to TRBJ2-2, with 7 bases that match TRBD2. The clonotype was recovered from a man between 18 and 35 years old in good health. Some clones in this sample may be carry-over from other donors' samples. Sequencing input: naive CD4+ T cells from PBMCs. Regarding subset: CD45RA+ positively selected. The CDR3 here is CASSRGEYVGELFF. For the CDR3, the DNA is TGTGCCAGCAGCCGGGGGGAGTACGTCGGGGAGCTGTTTTTT.